This T cell receptor (beta chain) was documented in a study of tumor-infiltrating lymphocytes in primary liver carcinoma. Overall study context: The patient group consisted of men and women aged 30 to 69 years.

RNA isolated from unsorted whole blood supplied the blood RNA, with germline DNA also extracted. Germline CDR1 and CDR2: SQVTM and ANQGSEA. V shed 4 bases and J shed 6 bases, with 18 bases lying between them. This CDR3 is built from 14 residues. In regard to this clonotype: Antigen unknown. This CDR3 is missing its conserved last phenylalanine or tryptophan, likely due to a read error.

Constant-region priming of roughly 500 ng total RNA yielded TCR beta cDNA. Researchers made the TCR beta libraries by running three nested multiplex PCR rounds with slightly modified ARM-PCR. The first two PCR rounds used TRBV1-TRBV30 primers with a Cbeta primer, roughly 10 cycles each. TCRdb analysed the multiplex PCR reads with MiXCR anew, one entry per CDR3 protein. The sample includes 250,000 to 350,000 distinct CDR3 sequences, approximately 54% of them seen just once. Study observations and caveats: Tumor region pairs outstripped tumor-adjacent and tumor-blood pairs in overlap.

The J gene is TRBJ2-5, the V gene TRBV29-1; D perhaps matches TRBD1 (5 bases). The sequence was collected from a woman between 25 and 40 years old with primary liver carcinoma and hepatitis B virus infection. The sequenced sample consisted of peripheral blood. In DNA form, the CDR3 reads TGCAGCGTTGCAGGCAGGGCCGGATTGAAGACCCAGTACATC. This codes for CSVAGRAGLKTQYI.